This T cell receptor (beta chain) was retrieved from a study of vaccination effects on CD4 cells after COVID-19. Study context: Sampling of two convalescent patients took place 16 days and one week prior to vaccination.

Study-level results: By a late point after vaccination, infection- and vaccine-induced clones had shrunk markedly through clonal contraction.

The germline gives CDR1 SNHLY, CDR2 FYNNEI. The CDR3 runs 13 residues. V was shortened by 8 bases and J by 3 bases, with 10 bases between the two germline ends. To note about this clone: Antigen unknown.

Expansion with viral peptide pools was applied to antigen-specific CD4+ T cells by the ViraFEST assay prior to sequencing. When around ten days of culture had elapsed, CD4+ T cells were isolated. The individual was infected with SARS-CoV-2 between March and December 2020, as confirmed by PCR. Cultures of approximately 2.1 million PBMC per well contained around 10 IU/ml IL-2 plus 10 ug/ml peptides. Replacing half the medium with IL-2 medium was done on days 3 and 7. Produced via immunoSEQ multiplex PCR; TCRdb's table is partial and in-frame only. This table holds under 25,000 clones, 70% to 80% found once.

This sequence originates from a human donor who had a prior SARS-CoV-2 infection. The chain carries TRBV2 and TRBJ1-4, with D possibly being TRBD1 (5 bases). This sample comprised CD4+ T cells from PBMCs cultured with a peptide pool, obtained before COVID-19 vaccination. The DNA for the CDR3 is TGTGCCAGCGGGGGAATCGCTAATGAAAAACTGTTTTTT. It translates to CASGGIANEKLFF.